This entry features one T cell receptor beta chain sequence. Its antigen is still unknown. These data originate in a study of tumor-infiltrating lymphocytes in localized non-small cell lung cancer. Study-level points and caveats: Tumor T-cell fraction was not associated with recurrence-free survival. Each assay used a separate piece of the same tissue.

The length of the CDR3 is 15 residues. V dropped 3 bases and J dropped 2 bases, with 12 bases sitting between them. Germline V lookup: CDR1 LNHDA, CDR2 SQIVND (reference sequence). Here immunoSEQ multiplex PCR was the method, and the copy in TCRdb shows in-frame clones only, minus some. This sample has around 21,000 clones, with roughly 80% found just once. The source material was lung tumor tissue. J is TRBJ2-3 and V is TRBV19, with a possible D match to TRBD2 (6 bases). The sequence was obtained from a human donor with non-small cell lung cancer. CDR3 bases: TGTGCCAGTAGTATTCGTCTAGCGCTCACAGATACGCAGTATTTT. Protein: CASSIRLALTDTQYF.